The 14 T cell receptor beta chains listed next were all sequenced from one sample in a study of OX40 agonist ivuxolimab in advanced cancers. Repertoires were generated with immunoSEQ multiplex PCR, while TCRdb's copy carries only in-frame clones and drops some. In the table there are some 84,000 clones, roughly 87% of which are singletons. This material consisted of CD4+ or CD8+ T cells sorted from blood, taken in a trial of the OX40 agonist ivuxolimab. Receptors originate from an adult with an advanced solid tumor such as melanoma, head and neck, liver or kidney cancer.

The chain joins TRBV4-2 to TRBJ1-2, with TRBD1 identical over 7 bases. The length of the CDR3 is 13 residues. Trimming took 4 bases from V and 4 from J; bases not matched to a gene: 3. Germline CDR1 is LGHNA and CDR2 is YNFKEQ. Here the CDR3 DNA reads TGTGCCAGCAGCCCGGGACAGATCTATGGCTACACCTTC. It translates to CASSPGQIYGYTF.

Concerning this clone: This is likely a read error, given that the CDR3 carries no conserved phenylalanine or tryptophan at its end. No DNA is shown, since the ends of the CDR3 on it are uncertain; the CDR3 is the one TCRdb lists. The J gene is TRBJ1-3, the V gene TRBV25-1; the tabulated D call, TRBD1, remains unverified against the DNA. The CDR3 extends over 12 residues, inclusive of both ends. Germline V CDR1 and CDR2: MGHDK, SYGVNS. CDR3 residues: CASRGPGDRETA.

The V and J genes are TRBV5-1 and TRBJ2-2; D remains ambiguous. This CDR3 region has 15 residues. CDR1 is SGHRS, CDR2 YFSETQ, per germline. With 0 bases removed from V and 2 bases from J, the gap between germline ends came to 8 bases. CDR3 DNA sequence: TGCGCCAGCAGCTTGGCCGCCAGCAACACCGGGGAGCTGTTTTTT. It specifies CASSLAASNTGELFF.

The chain recombines TRBV7-9 with TRBJ2-2; 7 nucleotides line up with TRBD1. Germline-derived CDR1 and CDR2 are SEHNR and FQNEAQ (reference sequence). CDR3 length: 16 residues. The J segment lost 5 bases and the V segment lost 2 bases, leaving 8 bases of the junction unmatched. As DNA, the CDR3 is TGTGCCAGCAGCTTATTTGTAGGGGGCGGAACCGGGGAGCTGTTTTTT. Translating gives CASSLFVGGGTGELFF.

Regarding this clone: Compared with germline, one end of the junction differs, possibly owing to a read error. The identical CDR3 is also encoded by other nucleotide sequences in the sample. V is TRBV2 and J is TRBJ1-1, with D hard to call. This CDR3 comprises 12 residues. The germline V gene has CDR1 SNHLY and CDR2 FYNNEI. The CDR3 loop is CASSGAAYEAFF. For the CDR3, the DNA is TGCGCCAGCAGTGGAGCAGCCTATGAAGCTTTCTTT.

The V gene is TRBV30, the J gene TRBJ2-6; no clear D gene. This CDR3 has 11 amino acids. V lost 5 bases and J lost 1, with 0 bases in between. Looked up from germline, CDR1 is GTSNPN and CDR2 is SVGIG (reference sequence). The CDR3 DNA reads TGTGCCTGGTCTGGGGCCAACGTCCTGACTTTC. It codes for CAWSGANVLTF. Complete variable domain (other parts from reference TRBV30 and TRBJ2-6): SQTIHQWPATLVQPVGSPLSLECTVEGTSNPNLYWYRQAAGRGLQLLFYSVGIGQISSEVPQNLSASRPQDRQFILSSKKLLLSDSGFYLCAWSGANVLTFGAGSRLTVL.

This chain connects TRBV7-3 to TRBJ2-1; perhaps TRBD1 as D (6 bases). Per the germline V gene, CDR1 is SGHTA and CDR2 is FQGTGA. Trimming took off 2 bases at V and 9 bases at J, with 11 bases between the two ends. This CDR3 region has 13 residues. The CDR3, as DNA: TGTGCCAGCAGCTTATTACAGGGCGGTGAGCAGTTCTTC. Its protein is CASSLLQGGEQFF.

This sequence joins TRBV5-1 and TRBJ2-2; D is undetermined. The CDR3 is made up of 16 amino acids. V dropped 1 base and J dropped 4 bases, with 14 bases sitting between them. Per the germline V gene, CDR1 is SGHRS and CDR2 is YFSETQ. The CDR3 bases are TGCGCCAGCAGCTTGACTGATGGCCTCCCCACCGGGGAGCTGTTTTTT. This translates into CASSLTDGLPTGELFF.

V gene TRBV30 combines with J gene TRBJ1-5; D is possibly TRBD1 (5 bases). The CDR3 consists of 18 residues. The V and J ends lost 3 bases and 2 bases respectively, with 23 bases between them. Germline CDR1 and CDR2: GTSNPN and SVGIG (reference sequence). The CDR3 reads CAWSRPGGGLQGNQPQHF. The CDR3 nucleotides read TGTGCCTGGAGCCGTCCAGGCGGGGGACTTCAGGGCAATCAGCCCCAGCATTTT.

The J gene is TRBJ1-5, the V gene TRBV9; D call uncertain. V lost 4 bases and J lost 6, with 11 bases in between. CDR3 length: 13 amino acids. Germline CDR1 reads SGDLS; CDR2 reads YYNGEE. The CDR3 sequence: CASSQMIGQPQHF. CDR3 DNA: TGTGCCAGCAGCCAGATGATCGGTCAGCCCCAGCATTTT.

This chain uses TRBV6-6 with TRBJ1-4; the match to TRBD1 covers 8 bases. The CDR3 is 14 amino acids. V was pared by 2 bases and J by 8 bases, with 4 bases of the junction left unmatched. Germline CDR1 reads MNHNY; CDR2 reads SVGAGI (reference sequence). This CDR3 is CASSYGTGGEKLFF. CDR3 coding DNA: TGTGCCAGCAGTTACGGGACAGGCGGCGAAAAACTGTTTTTT.

The rearrangement uses TRBV4-1 and TRBJ1-1; TRBD1 might be the D (5 bases). The germline V gene has CDR1 MGHRA and CDR2 YSYEKL. V lost 7 bases to trimming and J lost 4 bases, with 25 bases between them. The CDR3 spans 17 residues. DNA of the CDR3: TGCGCCAGCACCTTGGGACGACGGACCTTATCCCCCACTGAAGCTTTCTTT. Protein product: CASTLGRRTLSPTEAFF.

This chain uses TRBV10-3 with TRBJ2-7, with D perhaps matching TRBD2 (6 bases). Germline V gene data show CDR1 as ENHRY and CDR2 as SYGVKD. Trimming left V 5 bases short and J 3 bases short, with 11 bases between. This CDR3 spans 13 amino acids. CDR3 loop: CAISRDSDYEQYF. The DNA of the CDR3 is TGTGCCATCAGTCGGGACTCAGACTACGAGCAGTACTTC.

The V and J genes are TRBV9 and TRBJ2-2, with 7 positions matching TRBD2. The germline CDR1 and CDR2 sequences are SGDLS and YYNGEE. J gave up 4 bases and V 1 base, and 4 bases lay outside the gene matches. The CDR3 loop spans 15 amino acids. The DNA for the CDR3 is TGTGCCAGCAGCGTATTAGGCGGGGGCACCGGGGAGCTGTTTTTT. This gives the protein CASSVLGGGTGELFF.